The clone carrying this T cell receptor beta chain showed up many times. Its specificity is not known. This sample is part of a study of cytomegalovirus exposure and HLA in healthy donors. Study details: The 120 validation repertoires were reported in a later analysis to have been generated on the same platform as the approximately 700 first-cohort repertoires.

Per germline, CDR1 MGHRA and CDR2 YSYEKL. The CDR3 is 13 residues long. V shed 6 bases, J shed 4 bases, and the junction held 3 bases outside the gene matches. Whole-study results and caveats: The study recorded 164 TCR beta chains that were cytomegalovirus-associated.

Using immunoSEQ multiplex PCR, the repertoire was profiled, and TCRdb retains in-frame clones only, with some absent. The sample records approximately 220,000 clones, around 80% being singletons. The sample consisted of PBMCs. The clonotype was recovered from a woman in her 30s in good health and CMV-seropositive. This sequence joins TRBV4-1 and TRBJ1-1, with TRBD1 identical over 9 bases. CDR3 region: CASSPDRGTEAFF. CDR3 DNA: TGCGCCAGCAGTCCGGACAGGGGCACTGAAGCTTTCTTT.